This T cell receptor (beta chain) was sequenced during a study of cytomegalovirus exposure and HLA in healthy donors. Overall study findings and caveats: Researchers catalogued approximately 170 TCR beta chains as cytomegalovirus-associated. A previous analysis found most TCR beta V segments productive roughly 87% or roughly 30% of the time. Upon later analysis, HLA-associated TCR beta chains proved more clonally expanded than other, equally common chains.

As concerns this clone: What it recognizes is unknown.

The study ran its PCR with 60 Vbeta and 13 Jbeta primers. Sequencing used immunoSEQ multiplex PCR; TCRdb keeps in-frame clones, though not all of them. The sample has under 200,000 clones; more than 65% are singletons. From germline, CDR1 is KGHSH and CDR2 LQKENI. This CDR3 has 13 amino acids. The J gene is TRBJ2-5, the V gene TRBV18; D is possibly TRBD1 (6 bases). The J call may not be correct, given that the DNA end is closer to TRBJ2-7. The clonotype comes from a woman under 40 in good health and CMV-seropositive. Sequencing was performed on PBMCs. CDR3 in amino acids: CASCRDNTYEQYF. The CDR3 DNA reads TGTGCCAGCTGCCGGGACAACACCTACGAGCAGTACTTC.